This TCR beta chain was found in a study of CD8 T cells in ankylosing spondylitis. In this sample, this clonotype turned up many times. The antigen remains unidentified. General study points: Reports say disease-linked clones showed up significantly more in matched ankylosing spondylitis synovial fluid.

One entry per CDR3 protein results from TCRdb running MiXCR on the 5' RACE reads. The data hold around 150,000 distinct CDR3 sequences, with around a tenth observed a single time. After removal of 6 bases from V and 6 bases from J, the junction contained 8 bases not matched to a gene. This CDR3 region has 15 residues. The gene calls are TRBV12-3 or TRBV12-4 and TRBJ2-1, with 10 bases identical to TRBD2. The sample consisted of blood, either unsorted or a sorted T cell fraction (not recorded which). This TCR was sampled from a male donor with ankylosing spondylitis or in good health (not recorded which). In nucleotides, the CDR3 is TGTGCCAGCAGGCTAAGCGGGGGGGCCTTCAATGAGCAGTTCTTC. The encoded protein is CASRLSGGAFNEQFF.